One TCR beta chain is described in this entry. The data derive from a study of PD-1 blockade in classical Hodgkin lymphoma. Here immunoSEQ multiplex PCR was the method, and the copy in TCRdb shows in-frame clones only, minus some. The sample has tens of thousands of clones, about three quarters seen once. Following autologous stem cell transplantation, relapse occurred in every patient, and exposure to brentuximab vedotin varied. The sample was peripheral blood mononuclear cells (PBMCs), taken at baseline. This sequence was found in a human donor with classical Hodgkin lymphoma.

For the CDR3, the DNA is TGTGCCAGCAGCTTAACTAGCGGAGAAACCTACAATGAGCAGTTCTTC. Its translation: CASSLTSGETYNEQFF. This rearrangement joins TRBV28 to TRBJ2-1; 8 positions agree with TRBD2. The CDR3 has 16 amino acids. Per the germline V gene, CDR1 is MDHEN and CDR2 is SYDVKM. Unmatched junction bases numbered 9, after V lost 6 bases and J lost 2 bases.